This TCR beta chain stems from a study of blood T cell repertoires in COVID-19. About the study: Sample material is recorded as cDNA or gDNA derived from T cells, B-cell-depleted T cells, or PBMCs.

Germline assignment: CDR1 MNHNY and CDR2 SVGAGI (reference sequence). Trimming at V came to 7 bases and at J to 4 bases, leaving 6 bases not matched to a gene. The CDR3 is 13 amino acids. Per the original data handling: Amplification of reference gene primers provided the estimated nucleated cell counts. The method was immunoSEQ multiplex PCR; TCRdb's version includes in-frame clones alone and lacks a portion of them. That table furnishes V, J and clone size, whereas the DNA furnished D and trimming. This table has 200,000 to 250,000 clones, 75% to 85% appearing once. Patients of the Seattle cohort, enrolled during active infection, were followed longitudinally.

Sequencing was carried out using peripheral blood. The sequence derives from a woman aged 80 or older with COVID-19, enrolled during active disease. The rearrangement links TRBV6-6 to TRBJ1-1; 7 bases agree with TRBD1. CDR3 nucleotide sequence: TGTGCCAGCAAGGAGGGGGCGAGCACTGAAGCTTTCTTT. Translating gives CASKEGASTEAFF.